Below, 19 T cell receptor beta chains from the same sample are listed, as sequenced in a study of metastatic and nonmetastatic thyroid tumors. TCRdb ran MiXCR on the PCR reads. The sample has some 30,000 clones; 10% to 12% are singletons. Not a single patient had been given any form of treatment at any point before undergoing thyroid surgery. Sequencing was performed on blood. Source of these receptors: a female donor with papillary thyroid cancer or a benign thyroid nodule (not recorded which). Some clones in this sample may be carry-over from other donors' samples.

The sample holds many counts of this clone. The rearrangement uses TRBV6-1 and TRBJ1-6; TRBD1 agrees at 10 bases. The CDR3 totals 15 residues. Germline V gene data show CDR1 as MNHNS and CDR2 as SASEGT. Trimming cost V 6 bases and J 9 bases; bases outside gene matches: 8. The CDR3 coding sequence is TGTGCCAGCAGATTTACCGGGACAGGGGTTTCACCCCTCCACTTT. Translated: CASRFTGTGVSPLHF.

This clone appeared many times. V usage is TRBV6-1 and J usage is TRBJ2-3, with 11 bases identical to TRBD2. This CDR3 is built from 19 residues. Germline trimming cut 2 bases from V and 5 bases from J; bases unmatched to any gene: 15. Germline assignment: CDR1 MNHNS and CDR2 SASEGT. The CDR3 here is CASSEQGGTSGGGVDTQYF. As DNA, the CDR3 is TGTGCCAGCAGTGAACAGGGGGGGACTAGCGGTGGGGGTGTAGATACGCAGTATTTT.

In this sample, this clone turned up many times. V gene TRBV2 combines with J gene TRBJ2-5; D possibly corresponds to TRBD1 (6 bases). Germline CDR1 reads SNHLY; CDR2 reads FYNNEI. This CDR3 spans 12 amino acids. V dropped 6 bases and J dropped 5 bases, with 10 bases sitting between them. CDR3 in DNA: TGTGCCAGCAGGGGGGCTGGCGAGACCCAGTACTTC. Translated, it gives CASRGAGETQYF.

The CDR3 bases are TGTGCCAGCACCGACAGGGGCTTTACTACCTACGAGCAGTACTTC. Protein: CASTDRGFTTYEQYF. The chain employs TRBV6-1 and TRBJ2-7, with TRBD1 matching 8 bases. The CDR3 extends over 15 amino acids. Germline V gives CDR1 MNHNS, CDR2 SASEGT. With 7 bases clipped from V and 2 bases from J, the junction kept 10 bases outside the gene matches.

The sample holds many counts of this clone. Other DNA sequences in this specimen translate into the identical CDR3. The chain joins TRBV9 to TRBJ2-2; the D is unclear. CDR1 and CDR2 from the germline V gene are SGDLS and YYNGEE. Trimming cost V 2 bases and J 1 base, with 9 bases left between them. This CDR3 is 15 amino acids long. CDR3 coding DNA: TGTGCCAGCAGCGTTTGGGCACTGAACACCGGGGAGCTGTTTTTT. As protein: CASSVWALNTGELFF.

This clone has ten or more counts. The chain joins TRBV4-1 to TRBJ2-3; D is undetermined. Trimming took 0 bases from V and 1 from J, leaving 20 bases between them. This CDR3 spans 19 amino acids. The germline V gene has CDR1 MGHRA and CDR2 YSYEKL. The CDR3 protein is CASSQDPRAIWDGTDTQYF. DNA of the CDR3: TGCGCCAGCAGCCAAGATCCCCGAGCCATATGGGATGGCACAGATACGCAGTATTTT.

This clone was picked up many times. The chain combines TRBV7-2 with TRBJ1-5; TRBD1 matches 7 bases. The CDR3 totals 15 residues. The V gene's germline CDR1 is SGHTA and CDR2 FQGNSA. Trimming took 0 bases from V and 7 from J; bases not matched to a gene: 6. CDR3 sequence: CASSLAGGQKQPQHF. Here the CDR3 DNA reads TGTGCCAGCAGCTTAGCAGGGGGACAGAAACAGCCCCAGCATTTT.

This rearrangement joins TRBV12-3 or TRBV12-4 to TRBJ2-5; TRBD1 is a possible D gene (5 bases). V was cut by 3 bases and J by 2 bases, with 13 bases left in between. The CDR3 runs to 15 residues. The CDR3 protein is CASSFPQGIQETQYF. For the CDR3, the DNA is TGTGCCAGCAGTTTTCCCCAGGGAATACAAGAGACCCAGTACTTC.

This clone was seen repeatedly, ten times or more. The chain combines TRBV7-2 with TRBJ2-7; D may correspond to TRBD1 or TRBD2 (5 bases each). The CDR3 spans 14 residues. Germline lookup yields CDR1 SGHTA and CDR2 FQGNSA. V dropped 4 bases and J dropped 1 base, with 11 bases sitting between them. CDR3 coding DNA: TGTGCCAGCAGCTACCGGGACGAATCCTACGAGCAGTACTTC. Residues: CASSYRDESYEQYF.

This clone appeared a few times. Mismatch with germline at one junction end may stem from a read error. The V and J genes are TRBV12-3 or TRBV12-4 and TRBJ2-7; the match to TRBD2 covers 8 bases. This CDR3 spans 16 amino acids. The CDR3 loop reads CVSSSESTSGVVGQYF. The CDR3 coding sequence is TGTGTCAGCAGTTCCGAAAGTACTAGCGGAGTCGTCGGGCAGTACTTC.

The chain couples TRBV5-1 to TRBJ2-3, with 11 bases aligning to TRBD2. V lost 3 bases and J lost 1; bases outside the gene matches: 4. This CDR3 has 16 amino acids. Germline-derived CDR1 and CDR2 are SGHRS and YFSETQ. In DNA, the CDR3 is TGCGCCAGCAGCTCTCTAGCGGGGGGAGGCACAGATACGCAGTATTTT. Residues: CASSSLAGGGTDTQYF.

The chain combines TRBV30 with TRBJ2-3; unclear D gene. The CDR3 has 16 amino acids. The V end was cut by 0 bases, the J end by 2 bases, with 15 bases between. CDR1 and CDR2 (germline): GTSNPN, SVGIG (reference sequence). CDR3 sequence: CAWSVDAVPYTDTQYF. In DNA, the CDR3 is TGTGCCTGGAGTGTAGACGCGGTACCTTACACAGATACGCAGTATTTT. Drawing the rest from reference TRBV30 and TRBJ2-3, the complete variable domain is SQTIHQWPATLVQPVGSPLSLECTVEGTSNPNLYWYRQAAGRGLQLLFYSVGIGQISSEVPQNLSASRPQDRQFILSSKKLLLSDSGFYLCAWSVDAVPYTDTQYFGPGTRLTVL.

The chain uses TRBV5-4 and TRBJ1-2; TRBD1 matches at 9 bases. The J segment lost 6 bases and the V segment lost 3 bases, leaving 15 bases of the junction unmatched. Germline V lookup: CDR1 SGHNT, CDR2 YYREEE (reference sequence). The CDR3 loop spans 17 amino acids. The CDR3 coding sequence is TGTGCCAGCAGCTCCGACCTCCCGGGACAGGGCGCCAATGGCTACACCTTC. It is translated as CASSSDLPGQGANGYTF.

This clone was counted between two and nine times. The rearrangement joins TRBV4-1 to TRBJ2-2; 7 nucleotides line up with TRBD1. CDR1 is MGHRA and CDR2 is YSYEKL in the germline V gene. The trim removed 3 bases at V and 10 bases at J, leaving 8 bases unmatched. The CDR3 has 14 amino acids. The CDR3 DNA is TGCGCCAGCAGCCAGGGGACAGTCAAGGAGGAGCTGTTTTTT. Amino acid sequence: CASSQGTVKEELFF.

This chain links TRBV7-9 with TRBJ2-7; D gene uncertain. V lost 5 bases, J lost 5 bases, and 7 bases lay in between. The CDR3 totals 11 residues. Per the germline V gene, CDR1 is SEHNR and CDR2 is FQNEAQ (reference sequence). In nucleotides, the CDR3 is TGTGCCAGCAGCCTAACCCACGAGCAGTACTTC. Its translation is CASSLTHEQYF.

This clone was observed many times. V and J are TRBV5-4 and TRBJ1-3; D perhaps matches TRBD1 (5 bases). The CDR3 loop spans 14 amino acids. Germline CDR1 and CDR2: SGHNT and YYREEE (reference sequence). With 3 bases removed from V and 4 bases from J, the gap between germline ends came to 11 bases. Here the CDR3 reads CASSYGTPGNTIYF. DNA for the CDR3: TGTGCCAGCAGCTACGGGACCCCAGGAAACACCATATATTTT.

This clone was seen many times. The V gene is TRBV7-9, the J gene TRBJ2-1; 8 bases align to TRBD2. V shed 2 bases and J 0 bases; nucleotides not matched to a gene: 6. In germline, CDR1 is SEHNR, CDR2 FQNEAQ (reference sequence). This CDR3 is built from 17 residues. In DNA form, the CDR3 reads TGTGCCAGCAGCTTAAAAGGCGGGAGGAGCTCCTACAATGAGCAGTTCTTC. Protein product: CASSLKGGRSSYNEQFF.

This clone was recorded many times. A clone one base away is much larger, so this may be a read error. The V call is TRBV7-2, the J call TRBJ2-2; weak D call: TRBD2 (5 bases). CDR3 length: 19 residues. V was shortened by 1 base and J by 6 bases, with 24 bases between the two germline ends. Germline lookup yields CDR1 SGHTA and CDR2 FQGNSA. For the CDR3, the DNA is TGTGCCAGCAGCTTAGGGCCGGGGAGAGCGTCCCCGAGCGCCGGGGAGCTGTTTTTT. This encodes CASSLGPGRASPSAGELFF.

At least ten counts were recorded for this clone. CDR3 sequence (DNA): TGTGCCAGCAGTTTGGAGGAGCTGTTTTTT. Protein: CASSLEELFF. The chain links TRBV6-1 to TRBJ2-2; D not resolved. From germline, CDR1 is MNHNS and CDR2 SASEGT. Trimming pared 5 bases from V and 10 bases from J, leaving 5 bases between. The CDR3 loop spans 10 amino acids.